This TCR beta chain was found in a study of shared clonotypes between healthy human individuals (dated by TCRdb to the early 2020s). About the study as a whole: The cohort included a few men and a couple of women between 18 and 49 years of age. Per donor, three plates each were used for CD4 naive and CD4 memory, two for CD8 naive, and one for CD8 memory. To estimate repertoire size and how much clonotypes are shared between individuals, the study performed deep sequencing of blood TCR repertoires from a few healthy adults. To increase sequencing depth and limit assay-specific biases, different laboratories used diverse techniques to prepare libraries and sequence TCR repertoires. Between about 0.8 and 8.9 billion PBMCs per donor were obtained by leukapheresis.

V and J lose 6 bases and 0 bases, and a span of 18 bases separates them. CDR1 and CDR2, looked up from the germline V gene (reference sequence), are MNHEY and SMNVEV. There are 17 amino acids in the CDR3, from cysteine to phenylalanine inclusive. Here the CDR3 DNA is all that survives: 51 bases in frame from base 1. General conclusions and limits of the study: Larger estimated clonotype richness was generally found for naive subsets than for memory subsets. Because the study included only a small number of donors, the genetic and exposure-history diversity represented was limited. Pairwise subsampling led to the expectation that sequencing depth would affect the degree of clonotype sharing among donors. Even with the large sequencing depth, rarefaction of the sorted-subset datasets indicated that sequencing was incomplete. About 4.5% of naive CD4, 3.5% of naive CD8, approximately 2.2% of memory CD4, and more than 0.35% of memory CD8 clonotypes were shared across four donors. Only blood was sampled, and tissue TCR repertoires likely differ from those in blood. Higher generation probabilities were observed for clonotypes shared by all four sorted-subset donors than for non-shared clonotypes.

Of note for this clone: Its antigen has not been determined. No much larger clonotype is one base removed from it; base qualities were not supplied.

TCR CDR3 regions were amplified from genomic DNA by multiplex PCR using the deep immunoSEQ assay. Genomic DNA extracted from each cell subset was distributed evenly over all wells of several immunoSEQ 96-well plates, and each plate served as one replicate. For sorted subsets, about 200 ng genomic DNA, equal to 25,000 to 35,000 T cell genomes, was loaded into each replicate PCR. Purified libraries were measured with a Qubit 3.0 fluorometer, size-checked on a Bioanalyzer 2100, and measured again with the KAPA Library Quantification kit. Every immunoSEQ 96-well plate was sequenced on a dedicated single-read 150-cycle Illumina NextSeq 550 flow cell. The source study handled its data this way. The immunoSEQ output contained only junctional sequences without quality scores, so filtering could not match that applied to full-length reads. Sequences were annotated with PyIR, a Python wrapper for IgBLAST v1.9, and V/J genes and CDR3 were assigned using IMGT germline references. Any read was removed if the V/J assignment was weak (E-value above 1e-6), the CDR3 was missing, or the read contained stop codons, out-of-frame junctions, or ambiguous translated residues. V3J clonotypes were defined as sequences sharing an identical inferred V gene, J gene, and CDR3 amino acid sequence. To compute the percentage overlap between repertoires, the number of shared unique clonotypes was divided by the size of the smaller repertoire. Three approaches were used to assess repertoire richness: RTK rarefaction, the Chao1 estimator, and Recon v2.1 estimates of unobserved clonotypes. Generation probabilities were computed with OLGA for all TCRbeta clonotypes obtained by the gDNA method from four donors. TCRdb mirrors the immuneACCESS table, restricted to in-frame sequences. Some clones are absent from its copies; in checked studies, under half trace to an unresolved V gene, and the reason for the others is unknown. The V and J calls and clone size were taken over from that table, and D and trimming were inferred from the DNA. The sample table lists 1.5 million to 2.5 million clones, over 85% of them with a count of one. More than 0.95% of the sample lies in the top ten.

For the CD8 naive samples, CD45RO-negative cells were positively selected for CCR7, yielding a CD45RA+CCR7+ population from which TemRA cells were excluded. The donors were healthy, HIV-negative adults with no recently reported acute infections or vaccinations. Every donor was a Caucasian adult living in Nashville, Tennessee, USA. After blood collection by leukapheresis, PBMCs were isolated using Ficoll-Histopaque density gradient centrifugation and then cryopreserved in the vapor phase of liquid nitrogen. Analytical flow cytometry was used to check the purity and quantity of every magnetically sorted T cell population. From each sorted fraction, genomic DNA was isolated and quantified by UV absorbance on a Nanodrop 2000c.

The specimen was naive CD8+ T cells sorted from blood. Interpreted using the paper, the cell subset or site label stands for: CD45RA+CCR7+. The chain is made from TRBV27 and TRBJ2-1; D gene: possibly TRBD1, on 7 matching bases. This TCR was recovered from a man aged 18 to 29 in good health. The bases are TGTGCCAGCAGCTTTAGGTTCCAGGGGGGCTCCTACAATGAGCAGTTCTTC. Translated, it gives CASSFRFQGGSYNEQFF.